This T cell receptor (beta chain) was recorded in a study of human T cells and chemical hapten exposure. General study findings and limits: Expanded TCRs made up significantly more big CDR3 similarity clusters than controls did.

TCRdb fed the RACE reads into MiXCR, producing one record per CDR3 protein. The sample contains fewer than 100,000 distinct CDR3 sequences, 9.3% of which appear only once. Regarding time point: patch test 2, 6 weeks after DPC sensitization. Treatment reported: therapeutic diphenylcyclopropenone sensitization with weekly scalp DPC. As regards this clonotype: What it recognizes is unknown.

Per germline, CDR1 SGHRS and CDR2 YFSETQ. CDR3 size: 14 residues. V was cut by 2 bases and J by 10 bases, with 13 bases left in between. The source is a woman aged 40 to 50 with alopecia areata. Some clones in this sample may be carry-over from other donors' samples. The source material was whole blood, sampled in connection with sensitization to the hapten diphenylcyclopropenone (DPC). The V gene is TRBV5-1, the J gene TRBJ1-6, with no clear D. Here the CDR3 DNA reads TGCGCCAGCAGCTTTTCCTCAGGAGACTCACCCCTCCACTTT. Its protein product is CASSFSSGDSPLHF.